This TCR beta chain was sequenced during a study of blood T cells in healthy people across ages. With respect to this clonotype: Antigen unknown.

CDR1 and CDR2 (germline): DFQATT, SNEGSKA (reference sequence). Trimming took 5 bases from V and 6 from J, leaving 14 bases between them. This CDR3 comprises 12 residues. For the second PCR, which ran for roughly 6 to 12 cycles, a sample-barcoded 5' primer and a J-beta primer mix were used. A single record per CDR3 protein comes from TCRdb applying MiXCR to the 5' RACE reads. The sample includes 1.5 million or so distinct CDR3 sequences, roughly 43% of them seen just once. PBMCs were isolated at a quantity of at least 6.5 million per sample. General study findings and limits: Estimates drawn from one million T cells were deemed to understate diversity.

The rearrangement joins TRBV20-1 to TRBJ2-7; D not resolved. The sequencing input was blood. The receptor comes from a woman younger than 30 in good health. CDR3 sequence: CSAGSGEVEQYF. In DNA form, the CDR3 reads TGCAGTGCTGGATCCGGAGAGGTCGAGCAGTACTTC.